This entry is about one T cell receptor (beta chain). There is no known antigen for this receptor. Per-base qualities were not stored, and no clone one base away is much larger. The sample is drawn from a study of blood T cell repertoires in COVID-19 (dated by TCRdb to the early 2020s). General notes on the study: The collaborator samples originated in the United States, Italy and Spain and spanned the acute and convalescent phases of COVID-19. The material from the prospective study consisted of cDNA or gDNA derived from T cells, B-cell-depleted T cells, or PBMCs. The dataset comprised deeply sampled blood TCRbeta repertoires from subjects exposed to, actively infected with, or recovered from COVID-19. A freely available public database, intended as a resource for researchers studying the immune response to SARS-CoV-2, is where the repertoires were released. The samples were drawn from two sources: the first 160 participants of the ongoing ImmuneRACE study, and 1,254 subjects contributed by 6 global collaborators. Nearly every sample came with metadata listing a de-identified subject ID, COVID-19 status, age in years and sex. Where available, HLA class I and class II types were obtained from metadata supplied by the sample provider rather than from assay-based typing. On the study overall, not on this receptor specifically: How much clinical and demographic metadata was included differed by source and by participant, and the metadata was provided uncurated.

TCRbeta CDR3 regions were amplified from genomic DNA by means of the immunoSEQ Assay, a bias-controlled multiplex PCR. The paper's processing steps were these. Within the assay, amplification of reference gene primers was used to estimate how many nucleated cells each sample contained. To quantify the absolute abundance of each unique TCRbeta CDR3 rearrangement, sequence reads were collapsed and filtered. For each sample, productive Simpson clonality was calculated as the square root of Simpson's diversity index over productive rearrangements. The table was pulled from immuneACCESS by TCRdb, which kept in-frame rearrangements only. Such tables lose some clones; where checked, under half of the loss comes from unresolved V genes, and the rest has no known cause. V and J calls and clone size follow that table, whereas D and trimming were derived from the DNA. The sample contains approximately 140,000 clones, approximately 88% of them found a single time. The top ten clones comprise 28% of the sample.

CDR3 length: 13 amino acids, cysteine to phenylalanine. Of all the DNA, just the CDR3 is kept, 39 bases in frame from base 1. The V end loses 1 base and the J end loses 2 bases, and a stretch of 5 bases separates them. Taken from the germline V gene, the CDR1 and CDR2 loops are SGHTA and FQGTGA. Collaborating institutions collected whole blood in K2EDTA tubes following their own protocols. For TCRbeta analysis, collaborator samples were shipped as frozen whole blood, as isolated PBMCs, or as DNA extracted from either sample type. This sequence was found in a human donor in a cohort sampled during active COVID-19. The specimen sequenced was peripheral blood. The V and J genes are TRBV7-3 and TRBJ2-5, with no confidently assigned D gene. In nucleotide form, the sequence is TGTGCCAGCAGCTTAATAGATCAAGAGACCCAGTACTTC. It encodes CASSLIDQETQYF.